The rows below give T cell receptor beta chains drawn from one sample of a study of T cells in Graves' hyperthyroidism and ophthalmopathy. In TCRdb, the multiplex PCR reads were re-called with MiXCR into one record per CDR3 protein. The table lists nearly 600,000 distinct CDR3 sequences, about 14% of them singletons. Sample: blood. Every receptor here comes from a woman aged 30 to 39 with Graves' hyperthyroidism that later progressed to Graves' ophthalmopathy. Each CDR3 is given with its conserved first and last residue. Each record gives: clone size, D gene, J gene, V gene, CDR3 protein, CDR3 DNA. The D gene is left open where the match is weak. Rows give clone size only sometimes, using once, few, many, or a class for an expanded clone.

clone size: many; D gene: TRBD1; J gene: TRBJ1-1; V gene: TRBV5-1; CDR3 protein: CASSPWTGKNTEAFF; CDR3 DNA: TGCGCCAGCAGCCCCTGGACAGGGAAGAACACTGAAGCTTTCTTT
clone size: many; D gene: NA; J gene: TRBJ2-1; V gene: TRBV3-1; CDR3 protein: CASSESGSSYNEQFF; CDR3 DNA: TGTGCCAGCAGCGAATCAGGGAGCTCCTACAATGAGCAGTTCTTC
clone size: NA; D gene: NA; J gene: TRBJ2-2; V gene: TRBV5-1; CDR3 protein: CASSPARVTGELFF; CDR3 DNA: TGCGCCAGCAGTCCAGCCAGGGTAACCGGGGAGCTGTTTTTT
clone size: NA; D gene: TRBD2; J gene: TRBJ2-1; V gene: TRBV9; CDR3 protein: CASSPPSGGGNEQFF; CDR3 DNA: TGTGCCAGCAGCCCCCCTAGCGGGGGGGGGAATGAGCAGTTCTTC
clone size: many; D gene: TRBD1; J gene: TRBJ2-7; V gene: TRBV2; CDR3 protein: CASSDDRGNYEQYF; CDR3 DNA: TGTGCCAGCAGTGACGACAGGGGAAACTACGAGCAGTACTTC
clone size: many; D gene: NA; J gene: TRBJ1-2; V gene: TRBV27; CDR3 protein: CASRGASYGYTF; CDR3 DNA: TGTGCCAGCAGAGGGGCTTCGTATGGCTACACCTTC
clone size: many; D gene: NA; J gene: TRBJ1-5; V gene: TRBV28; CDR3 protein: CASSPNPTVNQPQHF; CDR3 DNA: TGTGCCAGCAGTCCGAACCCGACAGTAAATCAGCCCCAGCATTTT
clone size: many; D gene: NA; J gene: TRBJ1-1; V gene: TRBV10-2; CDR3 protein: CASIGRGDTEAFF; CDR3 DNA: TGCGCCAGCATTGGCAGGGGAGACACTGAAGCTTTCTTT
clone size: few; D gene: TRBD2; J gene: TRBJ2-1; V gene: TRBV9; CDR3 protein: CASSVASGTTYNEQFF; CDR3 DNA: TGTGCCAGCAGCGTAGCGAGCGGGACCACCTACAATGAGCAGTTCTTC
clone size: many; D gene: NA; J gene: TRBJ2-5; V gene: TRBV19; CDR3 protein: CASSSGTVRETQYF; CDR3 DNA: TGTGCCAGTAGTAGCGGGACCGTGCGGGAGACCCAGTACTTC
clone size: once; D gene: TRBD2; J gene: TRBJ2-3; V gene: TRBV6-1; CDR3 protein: CASGWTSGDLRTADTQYF; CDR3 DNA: TGTGCCAGCGGGTGGACTAGCGGGGACCTAAGGACGGCAGATACGCAGTATTTT
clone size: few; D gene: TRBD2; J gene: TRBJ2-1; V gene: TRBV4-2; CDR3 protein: CASSHLAGEVYEQFF; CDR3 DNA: TGTGCCAGCAGCCACCTAGCGGGAGAGGTATATGAGCAGTTCTTC
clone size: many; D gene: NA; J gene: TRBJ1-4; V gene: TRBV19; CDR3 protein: CASSIFDEKLFF; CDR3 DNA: TGTGCCAGTAGTATCTTTGATGAAAAACTGTTTTTT
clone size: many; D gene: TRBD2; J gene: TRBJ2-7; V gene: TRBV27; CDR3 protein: CASSLAGASYEQYF; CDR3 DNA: TGTGCCAGCTCCTTAGCGGGAGCGTCCTACGAGCAGTACTTC
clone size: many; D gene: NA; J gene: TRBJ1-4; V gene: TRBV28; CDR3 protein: CASSFASGTNLNEKLFF; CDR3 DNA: TGTGCCAGCAGTTTTGCATCCGGGACAAACCTTAATGAAAAACTGTTTTTT
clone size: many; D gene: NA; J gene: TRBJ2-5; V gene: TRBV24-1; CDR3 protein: CATSDSEARETQYF; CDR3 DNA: TGTGCCACCAGTGATTCGGAAGCGAGAGAGACCCAGTACTTC
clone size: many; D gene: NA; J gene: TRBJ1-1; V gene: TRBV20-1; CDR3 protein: CSASIQFEAFF; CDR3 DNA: TGCAGTGCTAGTATCCAATTCGAAGCTTTCTTT
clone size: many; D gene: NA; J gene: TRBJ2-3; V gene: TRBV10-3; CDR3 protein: CAISTWDRTATDTQYF; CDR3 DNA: TGTGCCATCAGTACCTGGGACCGAACAGCCACAGATACGCAGTATTTT
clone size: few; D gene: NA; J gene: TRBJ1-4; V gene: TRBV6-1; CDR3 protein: CASSNGEGVGEKLFF; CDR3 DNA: TGTGCCAGCAGTAACGGGGAGGGCGTGGGGGAAAAACTGTTTTTT
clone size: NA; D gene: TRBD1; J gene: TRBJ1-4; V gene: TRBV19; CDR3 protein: CASSPGTEGREKLFF; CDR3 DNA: TGTGCCAGTAGTCCAGGGACAGAGGGGCGGGAAAAACTGTTTTTT
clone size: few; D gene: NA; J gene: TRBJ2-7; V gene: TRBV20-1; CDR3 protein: CSASMAGHYEQYF; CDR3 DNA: TGCAGTGCTAGTATGGCCGGTCACTACGAGCAGTACTTC
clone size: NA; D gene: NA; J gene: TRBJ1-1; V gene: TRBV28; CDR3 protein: CASSTDRLMNTEAFF; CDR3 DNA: TGTGCCAGCAGTACCGACAGATTGATGAACACTGAAGCTTTCTTT
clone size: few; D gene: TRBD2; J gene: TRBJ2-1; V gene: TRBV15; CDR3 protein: CATSGTAASGSGRVSGNEQFF; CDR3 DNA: TGTGCCACCAGCGGGACAGCGGCTTCAGGAAGCGGGAGGGTCAGCGGCAATGAGCAGTTCTTC